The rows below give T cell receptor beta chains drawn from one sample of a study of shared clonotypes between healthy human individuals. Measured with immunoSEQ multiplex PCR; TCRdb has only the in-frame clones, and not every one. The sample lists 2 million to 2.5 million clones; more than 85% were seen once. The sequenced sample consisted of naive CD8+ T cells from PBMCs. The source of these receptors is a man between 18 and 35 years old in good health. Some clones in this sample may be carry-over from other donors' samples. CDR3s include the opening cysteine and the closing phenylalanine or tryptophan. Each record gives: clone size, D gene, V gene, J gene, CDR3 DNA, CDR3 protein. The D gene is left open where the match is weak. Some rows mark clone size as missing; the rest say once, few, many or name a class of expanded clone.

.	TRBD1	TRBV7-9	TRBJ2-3	TGTGCCAGCAGCCCTGGACAGGGATCCACAGATACGCAGTATTTT	CASSPGQGSTDTQYF
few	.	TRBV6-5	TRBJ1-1	TGTGCCAGCGCTTACACTAGGAGGAACACTGAAGCTTTCTTT	CASAYTRRNTEAFF
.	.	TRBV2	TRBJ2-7	TGTGCCAGCAGTGAAATTAGAGGGGAGTCCTACGAGCAGTACTTC	CASSEIRGESYEQYF
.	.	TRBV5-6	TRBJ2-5	TGTGCCAGCAGCCTATCCGAGACCCAGTACTTC	CASSLSETQYF
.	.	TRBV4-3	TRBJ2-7	TGCGCCAGCAGCCAAGACGGCTACGAGCAGTACTTC	CASSQDGYEQYF
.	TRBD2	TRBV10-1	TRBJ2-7	TGCGCCAGCAGCGCCGGGACTAGTCGGGACGAGCAGTACTTC	CASSAGTSRDEQYF
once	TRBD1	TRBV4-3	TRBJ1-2	TGCGCCAGCAGCCAAGGCCAGACAGGGGGAGGCTATGGCTACACCTTC	CASSQGQTGGGYGYTF
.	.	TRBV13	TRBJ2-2	TGTGCCAGCAGCTTAAGTTCGGGGTCCGAGAACACCGGGGAGCTGTTTTTT	CASSLSSGSENTGELFF
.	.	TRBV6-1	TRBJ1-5	TGTGCCAGCTGGGGGTATAGCAATCAGCCCCAGCATTTT	CASWGYSNQPQHF
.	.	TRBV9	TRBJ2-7	TGTGCCAGCAGCGTAGCCCCTTCCTACGAGCAGTACTTC	CASSVAPSYEQYF
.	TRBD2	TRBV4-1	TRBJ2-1	TGCGCCAGCAGCCCGGCCCGGCAGAGACTAGCTATCAATGAGCAGTTCTTC	CASSPARQRLAINEQFF
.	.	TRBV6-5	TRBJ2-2	TGTGCCAGCGGGGCCGGGACGAACACCGGGGAGCTGTTTTTT	CASGAGTNTGELFF
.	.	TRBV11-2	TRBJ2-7	TGTGCCAGCAGCTTAGACCCTCGGTTGGGGACCCCATCCTACGAGCAGTACTTC	CASSLDPRLGTPSYEQYF